This T cell receptor beta chain was recovered during a study of chemoradiotherapy in HPV16-positive cancers. Study summary: A couple of HPV16-positive patients' cells yielded candidate HPV-specific clones and common motifs. Overall study results and limits: Functional assays defining HPV-specific T cells used only a couple of HPV16-positive patients.

The ends were cut back, 2 bases at V and 4 bases at J, with 10 bases in the middle. The CDR3 is 13 amino acids. The germline gives CDR1 SGDLS, CDR2 YYNGEE. Measured with immunoSEQ multiplex PCR; TCRdb has only the in-frame clones, and not every one. The repertoire holds around 13,000 clones, with approximately 80% as singletons. Samples were taken several times over chemoradiotherapy. In regard to this clone: Its antigen remains unidentified.

This sample was obtained from a patient who underwent chemoradiotherapy. The source is a human donor with HPV-associated anogenital cancer. The chain carries TRBV9 and TRBJ2-7; maybe TRBD2 (6 bases). The CDR3 coding sequence is TGTGCCAGCAGCGTTGGGGACTGGTACGAGCAGTACTTC. As protein: CASSVGDWYEQYF.